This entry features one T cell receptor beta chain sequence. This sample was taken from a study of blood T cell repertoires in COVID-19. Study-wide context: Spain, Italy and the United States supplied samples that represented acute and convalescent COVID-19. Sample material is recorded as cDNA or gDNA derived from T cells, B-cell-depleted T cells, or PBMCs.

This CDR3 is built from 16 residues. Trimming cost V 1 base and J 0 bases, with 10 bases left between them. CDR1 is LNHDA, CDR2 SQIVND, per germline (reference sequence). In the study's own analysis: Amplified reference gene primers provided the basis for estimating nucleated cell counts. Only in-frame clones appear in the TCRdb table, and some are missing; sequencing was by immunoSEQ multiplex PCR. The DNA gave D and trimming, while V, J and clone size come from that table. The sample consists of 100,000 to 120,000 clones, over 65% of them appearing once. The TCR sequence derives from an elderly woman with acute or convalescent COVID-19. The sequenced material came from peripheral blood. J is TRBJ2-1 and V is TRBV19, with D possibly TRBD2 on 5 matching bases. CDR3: CASSIGRTSSYNEQFF. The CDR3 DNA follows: TGTGCCAGTAGTATAGGGAGGACGAGCTCCTACAATGAGCAGTTCTTC.